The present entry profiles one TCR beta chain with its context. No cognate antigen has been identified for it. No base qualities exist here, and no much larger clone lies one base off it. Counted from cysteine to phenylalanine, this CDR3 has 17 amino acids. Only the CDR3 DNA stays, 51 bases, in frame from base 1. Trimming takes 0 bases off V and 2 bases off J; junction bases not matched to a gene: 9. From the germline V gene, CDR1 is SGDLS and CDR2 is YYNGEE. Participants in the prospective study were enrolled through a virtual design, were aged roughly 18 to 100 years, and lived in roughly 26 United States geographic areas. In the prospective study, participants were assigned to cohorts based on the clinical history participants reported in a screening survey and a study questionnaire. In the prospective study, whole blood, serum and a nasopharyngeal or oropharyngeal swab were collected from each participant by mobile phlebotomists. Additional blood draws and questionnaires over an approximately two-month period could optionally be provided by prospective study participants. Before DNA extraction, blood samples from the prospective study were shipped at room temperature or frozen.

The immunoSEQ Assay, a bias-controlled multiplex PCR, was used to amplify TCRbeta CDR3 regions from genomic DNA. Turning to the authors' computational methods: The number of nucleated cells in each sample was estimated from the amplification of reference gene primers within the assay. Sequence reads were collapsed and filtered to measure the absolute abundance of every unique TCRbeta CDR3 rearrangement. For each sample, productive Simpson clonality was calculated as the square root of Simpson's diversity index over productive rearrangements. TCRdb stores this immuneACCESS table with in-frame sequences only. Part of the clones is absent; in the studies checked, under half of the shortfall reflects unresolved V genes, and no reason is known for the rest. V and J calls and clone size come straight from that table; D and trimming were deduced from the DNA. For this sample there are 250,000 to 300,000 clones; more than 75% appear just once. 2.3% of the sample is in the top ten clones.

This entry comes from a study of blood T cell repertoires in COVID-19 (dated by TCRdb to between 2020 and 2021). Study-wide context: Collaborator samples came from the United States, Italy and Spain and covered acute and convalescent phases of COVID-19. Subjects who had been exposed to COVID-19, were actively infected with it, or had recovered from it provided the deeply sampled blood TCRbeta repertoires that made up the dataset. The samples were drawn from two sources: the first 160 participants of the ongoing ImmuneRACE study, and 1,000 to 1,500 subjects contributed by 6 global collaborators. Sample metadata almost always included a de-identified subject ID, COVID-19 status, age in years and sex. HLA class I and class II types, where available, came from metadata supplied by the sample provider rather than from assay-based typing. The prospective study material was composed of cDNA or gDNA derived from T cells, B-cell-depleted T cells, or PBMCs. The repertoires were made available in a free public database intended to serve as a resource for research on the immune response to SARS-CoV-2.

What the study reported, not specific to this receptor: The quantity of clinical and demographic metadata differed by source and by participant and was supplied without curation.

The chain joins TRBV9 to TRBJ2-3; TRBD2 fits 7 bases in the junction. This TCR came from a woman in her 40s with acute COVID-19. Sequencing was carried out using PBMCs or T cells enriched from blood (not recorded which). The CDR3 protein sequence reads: CASSVEASGLDTDTQYF. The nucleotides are TGTGCCAGCAGCGTAGAGGCTAGCGGTCTTGACACAGATACGCAGTATTTT. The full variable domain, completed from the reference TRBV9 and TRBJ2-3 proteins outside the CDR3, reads DSGVTQTPKHLITATGQRVTLRCSPRSGDLSVYWYQQSLDQGLQFLIQYYNGEERAKGNILERFSAQQFPDLHSELNLSSLELGDSALYFCASSVEASGLDTDTQYFGPGTRLTVL.